This TCR beta chain emerged from a study of OX40 agonist ivuxolimab in advanced cancers. Study-level information: Ivuxolimab, an antibody acting as an agonist of OX40 (CD134), was used to treat patients. Aged roughly 23 to 79 with a mean of 60 years, they were around 83% male.

For this clone: The target antigen is unknown.

Study-wide results and caveats: Expanded clones were, on average, more numerous in CD8+ T cells than in CD4+. It was also the case that some nonresponders had low normalized T-cell clonal expansion.

Sequencing used immunoSEQ multiplex PCR; TCRdb keeps in-frame clones, though not all of them. The sample yields about 98,000 clones, 85% to 95% seen once. This CDR3 is built from 15 residues. Germline-derived CDR1 and CDR2 are SGHNT and YYREEE (reference sequence). The germline V and J ends were trimmed by 4 bases and 7 bases, with 17 bases remaining between them. V gene TRBV5-4 combines with J gene TRBJ1-4, with D possibly TRBD1 on 6 matching bases. The receptor was derived from an adult with an advanced solid tumor such as melanoma, head and neck, liver or kidney cancer. Sequencing used CD4+ or CD8+ T cells sorted from blood, obtained in a trial of the OX40 agonist ivuxolimab. The CDR3 here is CASSDTRGAGEKLFF. CDR3 sequence (DNA): TGTGCCAGCAGCGACACACGGGGGGCGGGTGAAAAACTGTTTTTT.